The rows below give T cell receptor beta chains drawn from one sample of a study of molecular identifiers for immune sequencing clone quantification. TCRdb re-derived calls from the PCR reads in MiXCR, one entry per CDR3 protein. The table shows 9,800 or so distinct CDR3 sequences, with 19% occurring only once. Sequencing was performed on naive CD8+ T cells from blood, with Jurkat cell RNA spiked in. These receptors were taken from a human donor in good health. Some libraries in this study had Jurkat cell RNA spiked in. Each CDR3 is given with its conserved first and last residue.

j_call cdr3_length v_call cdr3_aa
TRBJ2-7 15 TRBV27 CASSLMTGGLGEQYF
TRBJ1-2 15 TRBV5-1 CASSLSVTESYGYTF
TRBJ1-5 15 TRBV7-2 CASSLALGTYQPQHF
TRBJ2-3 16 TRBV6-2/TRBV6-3 CASSYGGLAGMDTQYF
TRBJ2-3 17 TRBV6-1 CASSEATGTTGPDTQYF
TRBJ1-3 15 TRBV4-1 CASSLGQSSGNTIYF
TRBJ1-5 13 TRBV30 CAWSSGSNQPQHF
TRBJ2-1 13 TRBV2 CALLEFAANEQFF
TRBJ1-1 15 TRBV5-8 CASSYGTGGGTEAFF
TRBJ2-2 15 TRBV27 CASSLTTKGTGELFF
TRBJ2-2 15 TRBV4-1 CASSQDEKGAGELFF